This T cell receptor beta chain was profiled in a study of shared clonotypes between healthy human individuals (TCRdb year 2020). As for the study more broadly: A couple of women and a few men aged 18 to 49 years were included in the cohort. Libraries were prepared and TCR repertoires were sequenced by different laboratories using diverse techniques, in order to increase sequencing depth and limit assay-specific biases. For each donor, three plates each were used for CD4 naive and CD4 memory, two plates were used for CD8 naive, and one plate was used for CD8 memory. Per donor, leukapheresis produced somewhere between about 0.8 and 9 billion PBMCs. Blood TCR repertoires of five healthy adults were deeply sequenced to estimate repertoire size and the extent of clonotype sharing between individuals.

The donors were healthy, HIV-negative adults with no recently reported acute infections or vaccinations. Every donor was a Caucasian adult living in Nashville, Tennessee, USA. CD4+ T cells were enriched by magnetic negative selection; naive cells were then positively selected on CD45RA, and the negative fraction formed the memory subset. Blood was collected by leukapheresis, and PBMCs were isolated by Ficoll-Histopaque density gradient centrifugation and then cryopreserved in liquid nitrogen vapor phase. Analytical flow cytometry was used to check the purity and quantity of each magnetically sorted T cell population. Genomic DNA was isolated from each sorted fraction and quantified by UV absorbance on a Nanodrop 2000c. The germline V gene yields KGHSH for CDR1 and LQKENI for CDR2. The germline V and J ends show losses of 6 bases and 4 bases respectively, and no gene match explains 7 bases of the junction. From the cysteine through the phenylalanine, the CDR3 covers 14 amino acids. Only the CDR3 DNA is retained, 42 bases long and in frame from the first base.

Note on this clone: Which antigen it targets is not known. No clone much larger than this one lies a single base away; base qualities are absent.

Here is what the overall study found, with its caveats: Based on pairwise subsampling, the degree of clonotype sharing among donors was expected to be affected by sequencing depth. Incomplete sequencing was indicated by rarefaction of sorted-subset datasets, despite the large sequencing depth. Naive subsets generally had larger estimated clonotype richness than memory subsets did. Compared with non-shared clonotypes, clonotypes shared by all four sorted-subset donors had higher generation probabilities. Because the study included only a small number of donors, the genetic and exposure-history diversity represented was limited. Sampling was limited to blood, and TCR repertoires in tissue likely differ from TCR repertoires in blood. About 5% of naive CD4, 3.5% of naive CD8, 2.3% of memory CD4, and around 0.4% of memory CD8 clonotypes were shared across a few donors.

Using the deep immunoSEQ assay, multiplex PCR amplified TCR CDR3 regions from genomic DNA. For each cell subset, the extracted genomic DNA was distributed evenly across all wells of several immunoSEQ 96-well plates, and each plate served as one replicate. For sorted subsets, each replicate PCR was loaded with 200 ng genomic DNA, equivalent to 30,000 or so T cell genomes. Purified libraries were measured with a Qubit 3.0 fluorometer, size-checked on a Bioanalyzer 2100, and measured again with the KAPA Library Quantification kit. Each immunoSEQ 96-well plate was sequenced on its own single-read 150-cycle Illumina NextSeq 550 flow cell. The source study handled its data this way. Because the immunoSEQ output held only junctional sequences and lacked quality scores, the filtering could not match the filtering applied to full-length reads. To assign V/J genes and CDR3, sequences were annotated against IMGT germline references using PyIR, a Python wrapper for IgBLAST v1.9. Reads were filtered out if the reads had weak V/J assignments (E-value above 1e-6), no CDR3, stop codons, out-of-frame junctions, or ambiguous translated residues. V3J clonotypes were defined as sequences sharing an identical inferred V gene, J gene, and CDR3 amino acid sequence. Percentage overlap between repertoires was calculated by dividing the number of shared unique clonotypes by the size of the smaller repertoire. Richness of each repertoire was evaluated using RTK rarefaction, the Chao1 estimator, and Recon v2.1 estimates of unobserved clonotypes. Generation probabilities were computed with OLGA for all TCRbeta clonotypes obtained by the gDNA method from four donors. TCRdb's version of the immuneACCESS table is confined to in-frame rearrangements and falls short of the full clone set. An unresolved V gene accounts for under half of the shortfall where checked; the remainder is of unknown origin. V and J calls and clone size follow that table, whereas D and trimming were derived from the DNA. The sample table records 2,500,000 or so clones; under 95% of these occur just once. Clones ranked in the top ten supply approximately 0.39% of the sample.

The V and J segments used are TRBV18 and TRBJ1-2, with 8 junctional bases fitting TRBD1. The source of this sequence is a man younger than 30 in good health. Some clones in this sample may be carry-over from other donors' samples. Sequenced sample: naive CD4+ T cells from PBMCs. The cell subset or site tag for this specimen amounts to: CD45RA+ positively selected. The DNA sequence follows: TGTGCCAGCTCGAATGGACAGGGACTCTATGGCTACACCTTC. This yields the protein CASSNGQGLYGYTF.